These 18 T cell receptor beta chains were sequenced from one sample in a study of blood T cell repertoires in COVID-19. Clones were sequenced by immunoSEQ multiplex PCR, and TCRdb holds only the in-frame ones, with some missing. The data hold around 63,000 clones, with 75% to 90% observed a single time. Sequenced sample: peripheral blood. These receptors were taken from a woman between 55 and 75 years old with COVID-19, enrolled during active disease.

The chain combines TRBV12-5 with TRBJ1-1; tentatively, D is TRBD1 (6 bases). This CDR3 comprises 15 residues. The V end was cut by 7 bases, the J end by 1 base, with 16 bases between. Germline V gene lookup returns CDR1 LGHNT and CDR2 FRNRAP. Here the CDR3 reads CASASIRGANTEAFF. The CDR3 DNA reads as TGTGCTAGTGCCTCCATCCGGGGGGCGAACACTGAAGCTTTCTTT.

The chain employs TRBV30 and TRBJ1-5; no clear D. The CDR3 spans 13 residues. The germline gives CDR1 GTSNPN, CDR2 SVGIG (reference sequence). Trimming cost V 4 bases and J 1 base, with 8 bases left between them. As DNA, the CDR3 is TGTGCCTGGAATGAGGGAAGCAATCAGCCCCAGCATTTT. As protein: CAWNEGSNQPQHF.

In this sample, this clone turned up a few times. The rearrangement joins TRBV7-9 to TRBJ1-1; D is unresolved. CDR1 is SEHNR, CDR2 FQNEAQ, per germline (reference sequence). With 3 bases removed from V and 2 bases from J, the gap between germline ends came to 10 bases. This CDR3 is built from 14 residues. The CDR3 sequence is CASSFETFNTEAFF. The CDR3 nucleotides are TGTGCCAGCAGCTTCGAGACATTTAACACTGAAGCTTTCTTT.

The chain carries TRBV7-2 and TRBJ1-1, with D tentatively TRBD1 (6 bases). The CDR3 sequence is 14 residues long. Deletions cut 2 bases from V and 4 bases from J, with 11 bases between. The germline V gene has CDR1 SGHTA and CDR2 FQGNSA. The CDR3 DNA follows: TGTGCCAGCAGCTTAAATCAGGGGTCCACTGAAGCTTTCTTT. Protein product: CASSLNQGSTEAFF.

The DNA of the CDR3 is TGTGCCAGCAGCGTTGGAACTCCGACAGGGGGCGACGAGCAGTACTTC. Translation gives CASSVGTPTGGDEQYF. This rearrangement joins TRBV9 to TRBJ2-7, with 10 bases fitting TRBD1. After removal of 2 bases from V and 5 bases from J, the junction contained 10 bases not matched to a gene. The CDR3 extends over 16 amino acids. The germline CDR1 and CDR2 sequences are SGDLS and YYNGEE.

The J gene is TRBJ1-4, the V gene TRBV5-6; TRBD1 is a possible D gene (6 bases). This CDR3 comprises 18 residues. Between the trimmed V and J ends, which lost 5 bases and 0 bases, there was a span of 20 bases. CDR1 SGHDT and CDR2 YYEEEE come from the germline V gene. The CDR3 loop reads CASRFRGRDNPTNEKLFF. The CDR3 DNA reads TGTGCCAGCAGATTTCGGGGACGGGACAATCCAACTAATGAAAAACTGTTTTTT.

V usage is TRBV7-2 and J usage is TRBJ1-3; D call uncertain. CDR1 SGHTA and CDR2 FQGNSA come from the germline V gene. The CDR3 sequence is 14 residues long. V lost 1 base, J lost 4 bases, and 8 bases lay in between. The chain's CDR3 is CASSLGAVGNTIYF. The CDR3 nucleotides read TGTGCCAGCAGCTTAGGAGCGGTCGGAAACACCATATATTTT.

The chain carries TRBV24-1 and TRBJ2-3; possibly TRBD2 for D (7 bases). Germline V gene sequence: CDR1 KGHDR, CDR2 SFDVKD. The V end was cut by 5 bases, the J end by 5 bases, with 13 bases between. The CDR3 has 14 residues. CDR3 sequence: CATSARGRVDTQYF. The CDR3 bases are TGTGCCACCAGTGCTAGGGGGAGGGTAGATACGCAGTATTTT.

This chain connects TRBV5-4 to TRBJ2-5; D unclear. V was clipped by 0 bases and J by 1 base, with 7 bases between them. From germline, CDR1 is SGHNT and CDR2 YYREEE (reference sequence). The CDR3 runs 14 residues. CDR3 amino acids: CASSLVGGQETQYF. Here the CDR3 DNA reads TGTGCCAGCAGCTTGGTTGGCGGCCAAGAGACCCAGTACTTC.

The V gene is TRBV7-9, the J gene TRBJ2-2; 7 nucleotides line up with TRBD2. The CDR3 is 16 amino acids. V was clipped by 6 bases and J by 2 bases; unmatched bases: 9. Germline V gives CDR1 SEHNR, CDR2 FQNEAQ (reference sequence). CDR3 protein: CASRGGTAPNTGELFF. CDR3 bases: TGTGCCAGCAGGGGGGGGACTGCCCCTAACACCGGGGAGCTGTTTTTT. Variable domain in full (rest from reference TRBV7-9 and TRBJ2-2): DTGVSQNPRHKITKRGQNVTFRCDPISEHNRLYWYRQTLGQGPEFLTYFQNEAQLEKSRLLSDRFSAERPKGSFSTLEIQRTEQGDSAMYLCASRGGTAPNTGELFFGEGSRLTVL.

The V call is TRBV18, the J call TRBJ2-6; D gene unclear. This CDR3 has 15 residues. Germline-derived CDR1 and CDR2 are KGHSH and LQKENI. Trimming removed 4 bases at V and 0 bases at J, with 7 bases between. The CDR3, as DNA: TGTGCCAGCTCACTCACAACCTCTGGGGCCAACGTCCTGACTTTC. It codes for CASSLTTSGANVLTF.

The chain has TRBV30 and TRBJ1-6; D unclear. V lost 1 base to trimming and J lost 0 bases, with 4 bases between them. Germline V CDR1 and CDR2: GTSNPN, SVGIG (reference sequence). The CDR3 length is 14 residues. The CDR3 here is CAWSDSSYNSPLHF. Written as DNA, the CDR3 is TGTGCCTGGAGTGACAGCTCCTATAATTCACCCCTCCACTTT.

This chain uses TRBV7-2 with TRBJ2-2, with a possible D match to TRBD2 (6 bases). This CDR3 is built from 14 residues. Trimming shortened V by 4 bases and J by 0 bases, and 6 bases separated the two germline ends. Germline V gene data show CDR1 as SGHTA and CDR2 as FQGNSA. The CDR3 DNA follows: TGTGCCAGCAGCTGGGACTCGAACACCGGGGAGCTGTTTTTT. Its protein product is CASSWDSNTGELFF.

The V gene is TRBV29-1, the J gene TRBJ1-2; D uncertain. Germline lookup yields CDR1 SQVTM and CDR2 ANQGSEA. The ends were cut back, 0 bases at V and 0 bases at J, with 8 bases in the middle. CDR3 length equals 14 residues. The CDR3: CSVEDQDSNYGYTF. CDR3 DNA sequence: TGCAGCGTTGAAGACCAGGACTCTAACTATGGCTACACCTTC.

The chain is built from TRBV5-1 and TRBJ2-1, with 7 bases fitting TRBD1. CDR1 SGHRS and CDR2 YFSETQ come from the germline V gene. The CDR3 has 14 residues. Trimming at V came to 7 bases and at J to 7 bases, leaving 11 bases not matched to a gene. The CDR3 protein is CASCLTGSSNEQFF. The CDR3 bases are TGCGCCAGCTGCCTGACAGGGAGTTCGAATGAGCAGTTCTTC.

Here the CDR3 DNA reads TGTGCCAGCAGAGCCGATGGAGCGGGCAACAATGAGCAGTTCTTC. Protein product: CASRADGAGNNEQFF. The chain has TRBV6-4 and TRBJ2-1; D possibly corresponds to TRBD2 (6 bases). V shed 6 bases and J shed 5 bases, with 17 bases lying between them. The CDR3 has 15 residues. In germline, CDR1 is MRHNA, CDR2 SNTAGT.

The genes are TRBV11-2 and TRBJ1-1, with 8 bases lining up with TRBD1. The V gene end was trimmed by 3 bases and the J gene end by 5 bases; junction bases not matched to a gene: 5. This CDR3 has 14 amino acids. Germline loops: CDR1 SGHAT, CDR2 FQNNGV. Here the CDR3 reads CASSFHDRGTEAFF. The DNA for the CDR3 is TGTGCCAGCAGCTTTCACGACAGGGGTACTGAAGCTTTCTTT.

The V gene is TRBV7-2, the J gene TRBJ2-7; 9 bases match TRBD1. Germline V CDR1 and CDR2: SGHTA, FQGNSA. The CDR3 spans 17 residues. J was trimmed by 2 bases and V by 1 base; bases with no gene match: 9. DNA for the CDR3: TGTGCCAGCAGCTTAGAAGGGACGGGACAGGGCACCTACGAGCAGTACTTC. This encodes CASSLEGTGQGTYEQYF.